These T cell receptor beta chains were read from a single sample in a study of cytomegalovirus exposure and HLA in healthy donors. TCRdb keeps only in-frame clones here, not all; method: immunoSEQ multiplex PCR. The profile covers about 64,000 clones, with around 77% appearing a single time and approximately 5.4% taken by the ten largest. The sample consisted of PBMCs. The origin of the receptors is a male donor in good health and CMV-seropositive. The CDR3 runs from the conserved cysteine through the conserved F or W. The D gene is left open where the match is weak. Expanded clones get a size class; other rows say once, few or many, or leave the size out.

abundance,v_gene,d_gene,j_gene,CDR3aa,CDR3nt
medium-sized,TRBV11-2,.,TRBJ2-7,CASSPTEGNYEQYF,TGTGCCAGCAGCCCCACGGAGGGGAACTACGAGCAGTACTTC
.,TRBV7-2,.,TRBJ1-1,CASSPYRSEAFF,TGTGCCAGCAGCCCATATAGGAGTGAAGCTTTCTTT
.,TRBV27,TRBD1,TRBJ2-2,CASSMTGVAGELFF,TGTGCCAGCAGTATGACAGGGGTGGCCGGGGAGCTGTTTTTT
once,TRBV6-1,TRBD1,TRBJ2-3,CASSNRGRDTQYF,TGTGCCAGCAGTAACAGGGGGAGGGATACGCAGTATTTT
once,TRBV7-3,.,TRBJ2-1,CASSFRGGGYYNEQFF,TGTGCCAGCAGCTTCCGTGGCGGGGGCTACTACAATGAGCAGTTCTTC
.,TRBV6-6,.,TRBJ2-1,CASTLPGGPSYNEQFF,TGTGCCAGCACTCTACCCGGGGGGCCCTCCTACAATGAGCAGTTCTTC
.,TRBV4-3,.,TRBJ2-7,CASSQVWANSYEQYF,TGCGCCAGCAGCCAAGTTTGGGCGAACTCCTACGAGCAGTACTTC
few,TRBV10-3,.,TRBJ1-1,CAIAQGRAEAFF,TGTGCCATCGCCCAGGGGCGGGCTGAAGCTTTCTTT
few,TRBV4-3,.,TRBJ1-6,CASSQDETVSSYNSPLHF,TGCGCCAGCAGCCAAGATGAGACAGTGAGCTCCTATAATTCACCCCTCCACTTT
few,TRBV2,.,TRBJ2-7,CASSERFREKFYEQYF,TGTGCCAGCAGTGAAAGGTTCCGGGAGAAGTTCTACGAGCAGTACTTC
.,TRBV19,TRBD2,TRBJ2-3,CASSTTSGSTDTQYF,TGTGCCAGTAGTACTACTAGCGGGAGCACAGATACGCAGTATTTT
.,TRBV5-1,TRBD1,TRBJ2-1,CASSLGTGEIDEQFF,TGCGCCAGCAGCTTGGGGACAGGGGAGATTGATGAGCAGTTCTTC
.,TRBV9,TRBD1,TRBJ1-2,CASSYGQGNYGYTF,TGTGCCAGCAGCTACGGACAGGGGAACTATGGCTACACCTTC
.,TRBV11-2,TRBD2,TRBJ2-1,CASSPGLAAHNEQFF,TGTGCCAGCAGCCCGGGACTAGCGGCCCACAATGAGCAGTTCTTC
.,TRBV28,.,TRBJ1-1,CASSPLWTVNTEAFF,TGTGCCAGCAGTCCCTTATGGACAGTGAACACTGAAGCTTTCTTT
.,TRBV4-1,TRBD2,TRBJ2-7,CASRQDERGVPYEQYF,TGCGCCAGCAGACAAGACGAGCGGGGGGTCCCCTACGAGCAGTACTTC
.,TRBV13,.,TRBJ1-5,CASSLGRGREPQHF,TGTGCCAGCAGCTTAGGTCGGGGGAGGGAGCCCCAGCATTTT
.,TRBV10-2,.,TRBJ2-1,CASTPDRSYNEQFF,TGCGCCAGCACCCCGGACAGATCTTACAATGAGCAGTTCTTC
.,TRBV11-2,TRBD2,TRBJ2-7,CASSFSSGASYEQYF,TGTGCCAGCAGCTTCTCTAGCGGGGCTTCCTACGAGCAGTACTTC
.,TRBV14,TRBD2,TRBJ2-7,CASSQDPPRLAGGLKQYF,TGTGCCAGCAGCCAAGACCCCCCCCGACTAGCGGGGGGCCTCAAGCAGTACTTC
few,TRBV7-9,.,TRBJ1-3,CATQLGSSGNTIYF,TGTGCCACCCAGTTGGGGAGCTCTGGAAACACCATATATTTT
.,TRBV5-6,TRBD2,TRBJ2-1,CASSLPGLAGISYNEQFF,TGTGCCAGCAGCCTTCCTGGACTAGCGGGGATATCCTACAATGAGCAGTTCTTC
.,TRBV5-1,.,TRBJ2-3,CASSLVPGSPGDTQYF,TGCGCCAGCAGCTTAGTTCCGGGGTCCCCAGGAGATACGCAGTATTTT